This paragraph covers one T cell receptor (beta chain) sequence. The table came from immunoSEQ multiplex PCR; TCRdb's copy has only in-frame clones and leaves some out. The sample has fewer than 50,000 clones, roughly 88% seen once. Time point indicated: pretreatment peripheral blood. This CDR3 region has 13 residues. Germline CDR1 is SGHVS and CDR2 is FQNEAQ. The V end lost 1 base, the J end lost 4 bases, and 8 bases lay between the germline ends. This entry is derived from a study of PD-L1 blockade in urothelial cancer. The wider study: Blood gave a median 141,255 T cells.

This sequence originates from a donor aged 40 or over with urothelial cancer. This chain links TRBV7-8 with TRBJ2-7; D unresolved. The starting material was PBMCs, obtained around atezolizumab (anti-PD-L1) treatment. The chain's CDR3 is CASSLVGGYEQYF. The DNA of the CDR3 is TGTGCCAGCAGCTTAGTTGGCGGTTACGAGCAGTACTTC.